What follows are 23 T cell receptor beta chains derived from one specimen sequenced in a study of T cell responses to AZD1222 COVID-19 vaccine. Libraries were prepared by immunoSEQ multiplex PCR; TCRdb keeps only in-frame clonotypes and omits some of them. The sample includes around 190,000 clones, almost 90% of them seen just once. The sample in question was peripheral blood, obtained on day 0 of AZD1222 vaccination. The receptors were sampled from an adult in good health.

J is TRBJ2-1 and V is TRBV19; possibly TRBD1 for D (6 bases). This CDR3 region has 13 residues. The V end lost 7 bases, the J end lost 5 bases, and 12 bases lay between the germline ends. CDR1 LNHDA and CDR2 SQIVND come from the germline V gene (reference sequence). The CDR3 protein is CASTIQGNNEQFF. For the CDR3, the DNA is TGTGCCAGTACCATCCAGGGGAACAATGAGCAGTTCTTC.

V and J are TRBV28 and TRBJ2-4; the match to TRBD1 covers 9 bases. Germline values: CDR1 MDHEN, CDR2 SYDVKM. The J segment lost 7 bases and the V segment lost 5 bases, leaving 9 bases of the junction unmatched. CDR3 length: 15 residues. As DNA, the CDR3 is TGTGCCAGCAGTCTCGGGGGACAGGGCCGCAACATTCAGTACTTC. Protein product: CASSLGGQGRNIQYF.

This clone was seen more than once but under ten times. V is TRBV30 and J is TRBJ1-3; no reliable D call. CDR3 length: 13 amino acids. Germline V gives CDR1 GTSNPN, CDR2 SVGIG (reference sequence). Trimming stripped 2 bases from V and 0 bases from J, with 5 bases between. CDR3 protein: CAWSLHSGNTIYF. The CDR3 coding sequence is TGTGCCTGGAGTCTACACTCTGGAAACACCATATATTTT.

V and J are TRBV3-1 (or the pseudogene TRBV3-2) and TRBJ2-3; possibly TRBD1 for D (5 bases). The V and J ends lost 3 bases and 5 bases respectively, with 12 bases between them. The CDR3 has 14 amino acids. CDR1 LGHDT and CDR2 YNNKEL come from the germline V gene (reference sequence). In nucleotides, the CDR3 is TGTGCCAGCAGCCACACAGGTTCGGGAGATACGCAGTATTTT. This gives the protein CASSHTGSGDTQYF.

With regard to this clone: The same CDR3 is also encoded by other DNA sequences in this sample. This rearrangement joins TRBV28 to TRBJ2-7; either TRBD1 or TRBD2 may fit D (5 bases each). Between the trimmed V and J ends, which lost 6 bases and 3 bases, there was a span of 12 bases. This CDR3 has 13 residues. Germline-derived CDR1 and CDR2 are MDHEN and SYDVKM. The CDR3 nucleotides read TGTGCCAGCAGCCCCGGGACGGACTACGAGCAGTACTTC. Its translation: CASSPGTDYEQYF. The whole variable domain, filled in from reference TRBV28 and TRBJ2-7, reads DVKVTQSSRYLVKRTGEKVFLECVQDMDHENMFWYRQDPGLGLRLIYFSYDVKMKEKGDIPEGYSVSREKKERFSLILESASTNQTSMYLCASSPGTDYEQYFGPGTRLTVT.

In DNA, the CDR3 is TGTGCCAGCACCCAATCGGAGGGCAAACTCGGGGAGACCCAGTACTTC. Its translation is CASTQSEGKLGETQYF. This chain links TRBV27 with TRBJ2-5; a weak D match, TRBD2 (6 bases). Germline V lookup: CDR1 MNHEY, CDR2 SMNVEV (reference sequence). The V gene lost 7 bases and the J gene lost 5 bases, with 23 bases spanning the gap. This CDR3 has 16 residues.

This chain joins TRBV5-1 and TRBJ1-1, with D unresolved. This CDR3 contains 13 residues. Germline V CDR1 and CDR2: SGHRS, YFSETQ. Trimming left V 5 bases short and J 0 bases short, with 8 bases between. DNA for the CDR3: TGCGCCAGCAGGGGTAGGATGAACACTGAAGCTTTCTTT. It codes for CASRGRMNTEAFF. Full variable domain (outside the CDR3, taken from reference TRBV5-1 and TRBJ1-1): KAGVTQTPRYLIKTRGQQVTLSCSPISGHRSVSWYQQTPGQGLQFLFEYFSETQRNKGNFPGRFSGRQFSNSRSEMNVSTLELGDSALYLCASRGRMNTEAFFGQGTRLTVV.

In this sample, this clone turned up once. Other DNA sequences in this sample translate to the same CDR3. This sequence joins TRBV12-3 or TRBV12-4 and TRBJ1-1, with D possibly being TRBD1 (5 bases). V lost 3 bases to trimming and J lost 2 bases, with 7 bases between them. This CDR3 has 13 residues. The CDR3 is CASSLTVNTEAFF. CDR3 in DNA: TGTGCCAGCAGTTTGACAGTTAACACTGAAGCTTTCTTT.

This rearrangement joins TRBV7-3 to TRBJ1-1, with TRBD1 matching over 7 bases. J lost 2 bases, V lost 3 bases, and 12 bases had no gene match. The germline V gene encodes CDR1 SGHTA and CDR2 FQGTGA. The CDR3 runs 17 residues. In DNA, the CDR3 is TGTGCCAGCAGCTTCTCCCCACGACAGGGCCTTAACACTGAAGCTTTCTTT. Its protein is CASSFSPRQGLNTEAFF.

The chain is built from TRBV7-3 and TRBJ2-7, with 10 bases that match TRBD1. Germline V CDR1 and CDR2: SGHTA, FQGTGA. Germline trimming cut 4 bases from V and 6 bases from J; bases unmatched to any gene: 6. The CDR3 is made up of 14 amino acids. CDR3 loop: CASSSGGQGSEQYF. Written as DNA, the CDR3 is TGTGCCAGCAGCTCAGGGGGACAGGGGTCCGAGCAGTACTTC.

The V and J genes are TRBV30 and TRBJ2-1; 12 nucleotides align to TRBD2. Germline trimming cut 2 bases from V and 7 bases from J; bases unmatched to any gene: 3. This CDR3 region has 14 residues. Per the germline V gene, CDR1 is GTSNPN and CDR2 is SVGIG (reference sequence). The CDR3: CAWSSGLAGNEQFF. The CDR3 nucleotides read TGTGCCTGGAGTTCCGGACTAGCGGGGAATGAGCAGTTCTTC. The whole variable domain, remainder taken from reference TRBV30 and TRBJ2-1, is SQTIHQWPATLVQPVGSPLSLECTVEGTSNPNLYWYRQAAGRGLQLLFYSVGIGQISSEVPQNLSASRPQDRQFILSSKKLLLSDSGFYLCAWSSGLAGNEQFFGPGTRLTVL.

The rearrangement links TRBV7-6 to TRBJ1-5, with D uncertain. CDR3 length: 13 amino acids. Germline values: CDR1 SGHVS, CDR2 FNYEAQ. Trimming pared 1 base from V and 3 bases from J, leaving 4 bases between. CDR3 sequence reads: CASSLGINQPQHF. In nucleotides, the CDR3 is TGTGCCAGCAGCTTAGGAATCAATCAGCCCCAGCATTTT.

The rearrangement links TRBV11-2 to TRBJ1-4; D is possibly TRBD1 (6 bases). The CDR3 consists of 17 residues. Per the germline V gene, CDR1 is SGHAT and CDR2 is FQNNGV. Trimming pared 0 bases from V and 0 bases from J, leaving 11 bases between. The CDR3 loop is CASSLEGGGATNEKLFF. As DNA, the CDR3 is TGTGCCAGCAGCTTAGAAGGGGGTGGTGCAACTAATGAAAAACTGTTTTTT.

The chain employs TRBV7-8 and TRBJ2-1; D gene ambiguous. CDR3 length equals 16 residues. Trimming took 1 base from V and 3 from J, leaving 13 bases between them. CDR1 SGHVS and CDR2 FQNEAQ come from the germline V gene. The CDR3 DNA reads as TGTGCCAGCAGCTTAGGGGTCCAGGTAGACTACAATGAGCAGTTCTTC. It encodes CASSLGVQVDYNEQFF.

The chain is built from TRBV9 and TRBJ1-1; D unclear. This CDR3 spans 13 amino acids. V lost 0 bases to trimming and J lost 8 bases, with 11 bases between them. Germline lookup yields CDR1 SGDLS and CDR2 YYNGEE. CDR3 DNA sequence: TGTGCCAGCAGCGTAGGCAACGGACGAGAAGCTTTCTTT. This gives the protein CASSVGNGREAFF.

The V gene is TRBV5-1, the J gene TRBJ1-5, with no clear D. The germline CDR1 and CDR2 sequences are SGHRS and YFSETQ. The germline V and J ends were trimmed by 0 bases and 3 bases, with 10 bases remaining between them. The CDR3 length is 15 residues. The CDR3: CASSLGDSLNQPQHF. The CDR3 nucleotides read TGCGCCAGCAGCTTGGGAGATTCCCTCAATCAGCCCCAGCATTTT.

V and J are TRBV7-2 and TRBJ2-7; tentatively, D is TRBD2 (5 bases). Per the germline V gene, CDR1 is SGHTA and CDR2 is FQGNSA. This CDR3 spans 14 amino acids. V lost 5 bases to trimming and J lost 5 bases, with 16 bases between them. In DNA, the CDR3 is TGTGCCAGCAGCGTCATTCCGGGGTCCCACGAGCAGTACTTC. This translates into CASSVIPGSHEQYF.

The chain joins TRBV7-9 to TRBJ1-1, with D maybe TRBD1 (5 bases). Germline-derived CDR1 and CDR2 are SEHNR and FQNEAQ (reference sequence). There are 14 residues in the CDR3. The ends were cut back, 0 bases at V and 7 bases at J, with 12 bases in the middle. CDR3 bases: TGTGCCAGCAGCTTAGCGGGCAGGGAGGTTGAAGCTTTCTTT. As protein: CASSLAGREVEAFF. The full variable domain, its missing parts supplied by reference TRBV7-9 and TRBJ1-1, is DTGVSQNPRHKITKRGQNVTFRCDPISEHNRLYWYRQTLGQGPEFLTYFQNEAQLEKSRLLSDRFSAERPKGSFSTLEIQRTEQGDSAMYLCASSLAGREVEAFFGQGTRLTVV.

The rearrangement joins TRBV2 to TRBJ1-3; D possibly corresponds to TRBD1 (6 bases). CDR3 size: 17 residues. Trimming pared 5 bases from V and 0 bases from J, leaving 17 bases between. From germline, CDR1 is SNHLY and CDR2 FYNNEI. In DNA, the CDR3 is TGTGCCAGCAGTCGTATCGAGGGACACCTCTCTGGAAACACCATATATTTT. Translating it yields CASSRIEGHLSGNTIYF.

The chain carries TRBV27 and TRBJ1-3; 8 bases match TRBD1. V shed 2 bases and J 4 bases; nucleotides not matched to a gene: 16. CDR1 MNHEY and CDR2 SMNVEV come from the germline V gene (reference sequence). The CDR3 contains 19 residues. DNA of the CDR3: TGTGCCAGCAGTTTACTTTTACTATCCCATACAGGGGGAGGAAACACCATATATTTT. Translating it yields CASSLLLLSHTGGGNTIYF.

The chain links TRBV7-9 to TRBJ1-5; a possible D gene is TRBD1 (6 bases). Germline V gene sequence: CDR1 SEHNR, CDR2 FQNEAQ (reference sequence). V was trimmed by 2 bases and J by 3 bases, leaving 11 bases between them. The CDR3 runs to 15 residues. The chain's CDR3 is CASSLIGGDNQPQHF. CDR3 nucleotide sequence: TGTGCCAGCAGCTTAATAGGGGGGGACAATCAGCCCCAGCATTTT.

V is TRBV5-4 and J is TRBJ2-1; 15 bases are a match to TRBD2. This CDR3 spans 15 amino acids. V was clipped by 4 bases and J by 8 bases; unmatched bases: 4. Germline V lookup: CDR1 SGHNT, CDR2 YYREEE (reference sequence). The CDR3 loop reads CASSPGLAGGDEQFF. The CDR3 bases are TGTGCCAGCAGCCCGGGACTAGCGGGAGGCGATGAGCAGTTCTTC.

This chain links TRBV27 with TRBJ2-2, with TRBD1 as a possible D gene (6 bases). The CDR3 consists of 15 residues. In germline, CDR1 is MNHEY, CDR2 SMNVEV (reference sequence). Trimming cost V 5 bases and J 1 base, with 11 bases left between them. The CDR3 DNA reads TGTGCCAGCAGTAAGGGACACTTGAACACCGGGGAGCTGTTTTTT. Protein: CASSKGHLNTGELFF.